The clone carrying this T cell receptor beta chain was observed at least ten times. The antigen is undetermined. It was by 5'RACE with 10-nucleotide random UMIs that the cDNA was made. TCRdb itself ran the 5' RACE reads through MiXCR, one entry per CDR3 protein. The sample carries about 80,000 distinct CDR3 sequences, 5.8% recorded once. Sample time point: longitudinal time-point 2. Unsorted libraries were generated from 2 million PBMCs. These cells had been stored in RNAlater at -80 C. This sample was taken from a study of neurological immune-mediated disorders. Whole-study findings and limits: TCR clonal expansion peaked in HTLV-1-associated myelopathy patients and was lowest in multiple sclerosis patients.

CDR3 length: 13 residues. The V and J ends lost 5 bases and 0 bases respectively, with 9 bases between them. The germline gives CDR1 SGHRS, CDR2 YFSETQ. Sequenced material: PBMCs. This receptor was taken from a woman aged 60-75 years with multiple sclerosis. The chain recombines TRBV5-1 with TRBJ2-7, with D unclear. This CDR3 is CASSNRNSYEQYF. As DNA, the CDR3 is TGCGCCAGCAGTAATCGAAACTCCTACGAGCAGTACTTC.